This T cell receptor (beta chain) comes out of a study of beta chain features in type 1 diabetes. Study summary: Comparable age, gender and cell yields were observed in patients relative to healthy donors.

A word on this clone: Its specificity is not known.

Sorted CD4+ subsets: naive, central memory, regulatory, stem cell-like memory (CD45RO/CCR7/CD25/CD127/CD95/CD27 panel). Overall study results and limits: The naive, central memory and Treg TCRB repertoires looked more alike in patients than they did in healthy donors. Patients and controls would be equally affected if PCR favored shorter templates.

Reverse transcribing all isolated RNA meant expressed TCRB transcripts were sequenced. Generated by immunoSEQ multiplex PCR, the TCRdb table keeps only in-frame clones and is missing some. The table lists roughly 330,000 clones, approximately 10% of them singletons. This clonotype was sampled from a woman aged 25 to 39 in good health. Sequencing was done on a sample of naive CD4+ T cells from blood.

The CDR3 bases are TGTGCCAGCAGCGTAGGCAGGGGACCCAATCAGCCCCAGCATTTT. It yields the protein CASSVGRGPNQPQHF. The chain recombines TRBV9 with TRBJ1-5, with D possibly TRBD1 on 6 matching bases. CDR1 is SGDLS, CDR2 YYNGEE, per germline. With 0 bases removed from V and 3 bases from J, the gap between germline ends came to 10 bases. The CDR3 is made up of 15 amino acids.